This TCR beta chain appears in the sequencing data of a study of T cell responses to AZD1222 COVID-19 vaccine. Note on this clone: Its target is not known.

Measured with immunoSEQ multiplex PCR; TCRdb has only the in-frame clones, and not every one. This sample carries around 99,000 clones, 90% to 95% of them seen once, and the ten largest clones take 8% to 9.5%. Study observations and caveats: Seropositive AZD1222 recipients at baseline numbered only five to seven. Clonal diversity was possibly underestimated, and the donors were mostly white British, with more females. The study reported that nearly half of spike-specific TCRs target unmutated variant regions.

Germline-derived CDR1 and CDR2 are SNHLY and FYNNEI. Trimming shortened V by 5 bases and J by 2 bases, and 7 bases separated the two germline ends. This CDR3 spans 12 amino acids. The TCR originated in an adult who received the AZD1222 COVID-19 vaccine. The specimen comprised peripheral blood, sampled 28 days after the second AZD1222 dose. The gene calls are TRBV2 and TRBJ2-7; D uncertain. The CDR3 DNA reads TGTGCCAGCAGTTACGCCGCCTACGAGCAGTACTTC. Protein: CASSYAAYEQYF.